A selection of T cell receptor beta chains follows, all from one sample in a study of technical replicates of blood from a few donors. TCRdb keeps only in-frame clones here, not all; method: immunoSEQ multiplex PCR. This table has about 80,000 clones, roughly 90% appearing once. The specimen sequenced was T cells isolated from PBMCs. The source is a human donor in good health. Each CDR3 is given with its conserved first and last residue. The D gene is left open where the match is weak. Expanded clones get a size class; other rows say once, few or many, or leave the size out.

TRBJ2-7	13	NA	TRBV18	NA	TGTGCCAGCTCCTCCCAGGGGTCCTACGAGCAGTACTTC	CASSSQGSYEQYF
TRBJ1-1	14	NA	TRBV11-2	NA	TGTGCCAGCAGCTTTATGGTAGGAGACACTGAAGCTTTCTTT	CASSFMVGDTEAFF
TRBJ1-4	13	TRBD1	TRBV19	NA	TGTGCCAGTAGTGACAGGGGGCCTGAAAAACTGTTTTTT	CASSDRGPEKLFF
TRBJ1-2	15	TRBD1	TRBV23-1	NA	TGCGCCAGCAGTCAGGTCAAGGGGGCCGACTATGGCTGCACCTTC	CASSQVKGADYGCTF
TRBJ2-5	15	NA	TRBV4-2	NA	TGTGCCAGCAGCCAAGAGGTAGCGGAACAAGAGACCCAGTACTTC	CASSQEVAEQETQYF
TRBJ1-5	14	TRBD1	TRBV5-6	NA	TGTGCCAGCAGCTTACAGGGGGGAGGTCAGCCCCAGCATTTT	CASSLQGGGQPQHF
TRBJ1-1	17	NA	TRBV5-1	few	TGCGCCAGCAGCTTGGTAAGGGGAGGTAACATGAACACTGAAGCTTTCTTT	CASSLVRGGNMNTEAFF
TRBJ2-1	13	NA	TRBV30	NA	TGTGCCTGGTGTTACGGGAGAAGGCTTGAGCAGTTCTTC	CAWCYGRRLEQFF
TRBJ1-2	15	NA	TRBV27	NA	TGTGCCAGCAGTAATGCTGCGAATCGAGAATATGGCTACACCTTC	CASSNAANREYGYTF
TRBJ2-7	13	NA	TRBV11-2	NA	TGTGCCAGCAGCTTAGAACCACACTACGAGCAGTACTTC	CASSLEPHYEQYF
TRBJ1-4	14	NA	TRBV2	NA	TGTGCCAGCCGCCGCGGGTCTCAGGCTGAAAAACTGTTTTTT	CASRRGSQAEKLFF
TRBJ1-4	14	NA	TRBV9	NA	TGTGCCAGCAGCGTGGCCACAACTAATGAAAAACTGTTTTTT	CASSVATTNEKLFF
TRBJ2-7	16	NA	TRBV6-1	NA	TGTGCCAGCAGTGTTTATCCAGGGTCCTCCTCCTACGAGCAGTACTTC	CASSVYPGSSSYEQYF
TRBJ2-7	15	TRBD2	TRBV5-3	NA	TGTGCCAGAAGCCTAGGGACTAGCGGGGCCTACGAGCAGTACTTC	CARSLGTSGAYEQYF
TRBJ2-2	15	TRBD2	TRBV7-3	NA	TGTGCCAGCAGCTCGCTAGCGGGAAACACCGGGGAGCTGTTTTTT	CASSSLAGNTGELFF
TRBJ2-1	13	TRBD1	TRBV27	NA	TGTGCCATCCGGGACAGGGTTTACAATGAGCAGTTCTTC	CAIRDRVYNEQFF
TRBJ2-1	15	NA	TRBV6-1	NA	TGTGCCAGCAGTGAAGTAGGGACAAGGAATTATGAGCAGTTCTTC	CASSEVGTRNYEQFF
TRBJ2-7	16	NA	TRBV11-2	NA	TGTGCCAGCAGCTTGCAGGGATCGGCGGTTAGCTACGAGCAGTACTTC	CASSLQGSAVSYEQYF
TRBJ1-3	15	NA	TRBV28	NA	TGTGCCAGCAGTCAAGGGACTTACTCTGGAAACACCATATATTTT	CASSQGTYSGNTIYF
TRBJ1-5	14	TRBD1	TRBV19	NA	TGTGCCAGTAGTCTAATGACAGGGCGGCAGCCCCAGCATTTT	CASSLMTGRQPQHF
TRBJ1-2	15	TRBD1	TRBV7-2	NA	TGTGCCAGCAGCCCGCCCAGGGGGCTACCCTATGGCTACACCTTC	CASSPPRGLPYGYTF
TRBJ2-7	16	TRBD1	TRBV5-1	few	TGCGCCAGCAGCTTGTTCCCGGACAGGCCTGGATACGAGCAGTACTTC	CASSLFPDRPGYEQYF
TRBJ1-4	15	TRBD1	TRBV9	NA	TGTGCCAGCAGCGCGCAGGGGGCAACTAATGAAAAACTGTTTTTT	CASSAQGATNEKLFF
TRBJ2-5	16	TRBD2	TRBV27	NA	TGTGCCAGCAGTCCACTAGCGGGAGTTTCCCAAGAGACCCAGTACTTC	CASSPLAGVSQETQYF
TRBJ2-5	14	NA	TRBV6-5	once	TGTGCCAGCAGTTACGGTTCCAGGAAAGAGACCCAGTACTTC	CASSYGSRKETQYF
TRBJ2-2	18	NA	TRBV9	NA	TGTGCCAGCAGCGTGTCGAGGGAGGCGGGGATAGACACCGGGGAGCTGTTTTTT	CASSVSREAGIDTGELFF
TRBJ2-3	13	NA	TRBV18	NA	TGTGCCAGCTCGTCGGGAGAGGGTGATACGCAGTATTTT	CASSSGEGDTQYF
TRBJ2-1	13	TRBD2	TRBV28	NA	TGTGCCAGCAGTGGACTAGCTTACAATGAGCAGTTCTTC	CASSGLAYNEQFF
TRBJ1-2	13	TRBD1	TRBV5-6	few	TGTGCCAGCAGCCAGACAGGGCCCTATGGCTACACCTTC	CASSQTGPYGYTF
TRBJ1-1	12	NA	TRBV19	NA	TGTGCCAGTAGAACAGTGAACACTGAAGCTTTCTTT	CASRTVNTEAFF
TRBJ2-7	13	NA	TRBV7-6	NA	TGTGCCAGCAGCGGGAGCGGAGACTACGAGCAGTACTTC	CASSGSGDYEQYF
TRBJ2-7	13	NA	TRBV7-9	few	TGTGCCAGCAGCTTACTACAGGGTGGCGAGCAGTACTTC	CASSLLQGGEQYF
TRBJ2-2	12	NA	TRBV7-3	NA	TGTGCCAGCAGTTTCGGGACCGGGGAGCTGTTTTTT	CASSFGTGELFF
TRBJ2-7	15	NA	TRBV11-2	NA	TGTGCCAGCAGCTTAAGGAGGGGTGAAGGGTACGAGCAGTACTTC	CASSLRRGEGYEQYF
TRBJ1-1	15	NA	TRBV11-2	NA	TGTGCCAGCAGCTTAGGAAGTTCAGGGTACACTGAAGCTTTCTTT	CASSLGSSGYTEAFF
TRBJ2-5	16	NA	TRBV4-3	NA	TGCGCCAGCAGCCAAGGTCCGGGAGTAGGGCAAGAGACCCAGTACTTC	CASSQGPGVGQETQYF
TRBJ1-1	14	NA	TRBV4-3	NA	TGCGCCAGCAGCCAAGATATGTCAGGCACTGAAGCTTTCTTT	CASSQDMSGTEAFF
TRBJ2-7	13	NA	TRBV7-9	once	TGTGCCAGCAGCTTAGACGTGCGGAGCGAGCAGTACTTC	CASSLDVRSEQYF
TRBJ1-5	15	NA	TRBV6-1	NA	TGTGCCAGCCTATCTCAGGGGAATAGCAATCAGCCCCAGCATTTT	CASLSQGNSNQPQHF
TRBJ2-1	14	TRBD2	TRBV6-5	NA	TGTGCCAGCAGTTTTGACGGGAGGGGCGATGAGCAGTTCTTC	CASSFDGRGDEQFF
TRBJ1-2	14	NA	TRBV18	NA	TGTGCCAGCTCACCTGGACAGATAAAGTATGGCTACACCTTC	CASSPGQIKYGYTF
TRBJ2-1	14	NA	TRBV5-4	NA	TGTGCCAGCAGCTTTGAGGGAGACTACAATGAGCAGTTCTTC	CASSFEGDYNEQFF
TRBJ2-3	17	TRBD2	TRBV13	NA	TGTGCCAGCAGCTTAGGGGTAGCGGGAGAGATCACAGATACGCAGTATTTT	CASSLGVAGEITDTQYF
TRBJ1-1	15	NA	TRBV6-5	NA	TGTGCCAGCAGTTACTCACAGGTCCCGAACACTGAAGCTTTCTTT	CASSYSQVPNTEAFF
TRBJ2-1	14	TRBD1	TRBV6-6	NA	TGTGCCAGCAGTGGGGACAGGGGGTCACATGAGCAGTTCTTC	CASSGDRGSHEQFF